This TCR beta chain came from a study of cytomegalovirus exposure and HLA in healthy donors. On the study more broadly: Unique TCRs from HLA-typed donors, 85 million to 100 million of them, were held in an early data release. Study results and limitations: The authors later found TCR association rates varying by HLA locus, with DRB1 most and HLA-C fewest.

Primers for the PCR totalled 60 Vbeta and 13 Jbeta. Generated by immunoSEQ multiplex PCR, the TCRdb table keeps only in-frame clones and is missing some. Its clone listing holds roughly 110,000 clones. A word on this clone: Its antigen is unidentified.

The CDR3 is made up of 13 amino acids. V gave up 6 bases and J gave up 3 bases, with 11 bases separating them. Germline CDR1 reads LNHDA; CDR2 reads SQIVND (reference sequence). The chain employs TRBV19 and TRBJ1-2; D remains unclear. The clonotype comes from a man between 35 and 55 years old in good health and CMV-seropositive. The specimen was PBMCs. The CDR3 DNA follows: TGTGCCAGTAGAGCGGGGAATTACTATGGCTACACCTTC. Its translation: CASRAGNYYGYTF.